These 11 T cell receptor beta chains originate from one sample sequenced in a study of human T cells and chemical hapten exposure. This sample's time point: pre-sensitization, week 0. As to treatment: therapeutic diphenylcyclopropenone sensitization with weekly scalp DPC. Each CDR3 protein gets one entry after TCRdb re-called the RACE reads with MiXCR. The sample contains some 360,000 distinct CDR3 sequences, about 5.1% of which appear only once. The sample was whole blood, taken in connection with sensitization to the hapten diphenylcyclopropenone (DPC). These receptors all come from a woman aged 45-65 years with alopecia areata. Some clones in this sample may be carry-over from other donors' samples.

This clonotype was observed at least ten times. The chain combines TRBV20-1 with TRBJ2-1, with 8 positions matching TRBD2. Germline CDR1 reads DFQATT; CDR2 reads SNEGSKA (reference sequence). The CDR3 has 14 residues. V lost 3 bases to trimming and J lost 4 bases; unmatched junction nucleotides: 5. CDR3 protein: CSASSQREYNEQFF. As DNA, the CDR3 is TGCAGTGCTAGTTCCCAGCGGGAGTACAATGAGCAGTTCTTC.

This clonotype was observed a handful of times. The chain carries TRBV3-1 and TRBJ1-3; 8 bases map to TRBD1. Germline-derived CDR1 and CDR2 are LGHDT and YNNKEL (reference sequence). The CDR3 runs to 16 residues. Losses at the gene ends were 3 bases for V and 0 bases for J; bases not matched to a gene: 4. The CDR3 region is CASSHRQGSSGNTIYF. The DNA of the CDR3 is TGTGCCAGCAGCCATCGACAGGGGAGCTCTGGAAACACCATATATTTT.

The sample holds a few counts of this clonotype. V and J are TRBV20-1 and TRBJ1-6; D ambiguous. The germline V gene encodes CDR1 DFQATT and CDR2 SNEGSKA (reference sequence). The length of the CDR3 is 14 residues. V gave up 3 bases and J gave up 7 bases, with 13 bases separating them. The CDR3 loop reads CSARLAEWNSPLHF. CDR3 nucleotides: TGCAGTGCTAGGTTGGCGGAGTGGAATTCACCCCTCCACTTT.

The V call is TRBV6-2 or TRBV6-3, the J call TRBJ1-2; tentative D call: TRBD1 (5 bases). The CDR3 length is 15 residues. CDR1 is MNHEY, CDR2 SVGEGT, per germline. V shed 5 bases and J shed 8 bases, with 21 bases lying between them. CDR3 protein: CASSGPIKGRGGYTF. The CDR3 bases are TGTGCCAGCAGTGGGCCGATAAAGGGACGTGGAGGCTACACCTTC.

In its sample, this clonotype was seen many times. The chain joins TRBV6-5 to TRBJ2-3; D not resolved. The germline V gene encodes CDR1 MNHEY and CDR2 SVGAGI. V lost 6 bases, J lost 0 bases, and 13 bases lay in between. This CDR3 is built from 15 residues. The CDR3: CASSPLGLSTDTQYF. CDR3 sequence (DNA): TGTGCCAGCAGCCCTCTGGGATTAAGCACAGATACGCAGTATTTT.

This clonotype was counted a few times. The chain couples TRBV27 to TRBJ2-2; TRBD2 might be the D (6 bases). Germline CDR1 reads MNHEY; CDR2 reads SMNVEV (reference sequence). Between the trimmed V and J ends, which lost 5 bases and 2 bases, there was a span of 15 bases. The CDR3 sequence is 16 residues long. The CDR3 sequence is CASSRLGTLNTGELFF. DNA for the CDR3: TGTGCCAGCAGTCGGCTCGGGACTCTAAACACCGGGGAGCTGTTTTTT.

This clonotype showed up many times. This chain connects TRBV9 to TRBJ2-7; D remains ambiguous. The germline V and J ends were trimmed by 4 bases and 0 bases, with 14 bases remaining between them. CDR3 length equals 15 residues. The germline gives CDR1 SGDLS, CDR2 YYNGEE. CDR3 loop: CASSPGHLSSYEQYF. Written as DNA, the CDR3 is TGTGCCAGCAGCCCCGGGCACCTGAGCTCCTACGAGCAGTACTTC. Supplemented by reference TRBV9 and TRBJ2-7, the full variable domain reads DSGVTQTPKHLITATGQRVTLRCSPRSGDLSVYWYQQSLDQGLQFLIQYYNGEERAKGNILERFSAQQFPDLHSELNLSSLELGDSALYFCASSPGHLSSYEQYFGPGTRLTVT.

This rearrangement joins TRBV7-2 to TRBJ2-7; 7 bases are a match to TRBD2. V shed 5 bases and J 1 base; nucleotides not matched to a gene: 11. The germline CDR1 and CDR2 sequences are SGHTA and FQGNSA. The CDR3 is 16 amino acids. CDR3 region: CASSPGLERGSYEQYF. In DNA, the CDR3 is TGTGCCAGCAGCCCCGGTTTGGAGCGGGGTTCCTACGAGCAGTACTTC.

This clonotype has a count of ten or more. The V and J genes are TRBV13 and TRBJ2-1; 12 bases are shared with TRBD2. Germline CDR1 and CDR2: PRHDT and FYEKMQ (reference sequence). The J segment lost 6 bases and the V segment lost 4 bases, leaving 13 bases of the junction unmatched. The CDR3 sequence is 18 residues long. CDR3 residues: CASSSRTSGILVGNEQFF. The DNA of the CDR3 is TGTGCCAGCAGCTCCCGGACTAGCGGGATACTTGTTGGCAATGAGCAGTTCTTC. Together with reference TRBV13 and TRBJ2-1, the CDR3 gives the full variable domain: AAGVIQSPRHLIKEKRETATLKCYPIPRHDTVYWYQQGPGQDPQFLISFYEKMQSDKGSIPDRFSAQQFSDYHSELNMSSLELGDSALYFCASSSRTSGILVGNEQFFGPGTRLTVL.

V usage is TRBV27 and J usage is TRBJ2-1, with D perhaps given as TRBD1 or TRBD2 (5 bases each). The CDR3 consists of 16 residues. The V gene's germline CDR1 is MNHEY and CDR2 SMNVEV (reference sequence). V was clipped by 3 bases and J by 2 bases, with 14 bases between them. The CDR3 bases are TGTGCCAGCAGTTTGCATGAGGGGTCCCCCTACAATGAGCAGTTCTTC. This gives the protein CASSLHEGSPYNEQFF.

This clonotype has at least ten counts. The CDR3 is CASRAGQSYEQYF. CDR3 in DNA: TGTGCCAGCAGAGCCGGACAGAGCTACGAGCAGTACTTC. This rearrangement joins TRBV6-5 to TRBJ2-7, with D perhaps TRBD1 (6 bases). Germline CDR1 MNHEY, CDR2 SVGAGI. CDR3 length: 13 residues. V was cut by 6 bases and J by 3 bases, with 12 bases left in between.